These T cell receptor beta chains were read from a single sample in a study of cytotoxic CD8 clonotypes in ibrutinib-treated CLL. Libraries were prepared by immunoSEQ multiplex PCR; TCRdb keeps only in-frame clonotypes and omits some of them. The top ten hold around 6.6% of the sample, which has approximately 340,000 clones, about 64% seen once. The sequencing used PBMCs, collected after 36 months of ibrutinib treatment. The receptors come from a human donor with chronic lymphocytic leukemia. Each CDR3 is given with its conserved first and last residue. Fields, in order: D gene, V gene, CDR3 protein. A D gene is named only where the DNA matches it firmly.

TRBD2,TRBV28,CASNLLAGGFTDTQYF
.,TRBV9,CASSVLADTQYF
TRBD1,TRBV7-8,CASSGRTGENGEQYF
.,TRBV6-5,CASSERGANYGYTF
.,TRBV28,CASSRTAGQETQYF
TRBD2,TRBV4-1,CASSHRLAADTQYF
.,TRBV7-8,CASSSPDPAETQYF
.,TRBV10-3,CAISESPDSPTSNQPQHF
TRBD2,TRBV7-9,CASSSRTSPGEQFF
.,TRBV10-3,CAISGPERDEQYF
TRBD2,TRBV28,CASSGPGLVHNEQFF
TRBD2,TRBV7-3,CASSSLAGLSYNEQFF
.,TRBV14,CASSLPRDNEQFF
.,TRBV6-5,CASGTRVNTGELFF
.,TRBV4-1,CASSPPRGPYEQYF
.,TRBV21-1,CASRRDSYEQYF
TRBD1,TRBV18,CASSPRQGQGVTQYF
TRBD1,TRBV6-6,CASSFPGQSIDTQYF
TRBD1,TRBV4-1,CASSPPNRGSNYGYTF
.,TRBV27,CASSDWVTQYF
TRBD1,TRBV15,CATRRPGTGEPGELFF
TRBD1,TRBV27,CASSSRQGGNQPQHF
TRBD1,TRBV25-1,CASSEVTGGRETQYF
.,TRBV9,CASSLSRTDTQYF
TRBD1,TRBV6-5,CASSRTGNEQYF